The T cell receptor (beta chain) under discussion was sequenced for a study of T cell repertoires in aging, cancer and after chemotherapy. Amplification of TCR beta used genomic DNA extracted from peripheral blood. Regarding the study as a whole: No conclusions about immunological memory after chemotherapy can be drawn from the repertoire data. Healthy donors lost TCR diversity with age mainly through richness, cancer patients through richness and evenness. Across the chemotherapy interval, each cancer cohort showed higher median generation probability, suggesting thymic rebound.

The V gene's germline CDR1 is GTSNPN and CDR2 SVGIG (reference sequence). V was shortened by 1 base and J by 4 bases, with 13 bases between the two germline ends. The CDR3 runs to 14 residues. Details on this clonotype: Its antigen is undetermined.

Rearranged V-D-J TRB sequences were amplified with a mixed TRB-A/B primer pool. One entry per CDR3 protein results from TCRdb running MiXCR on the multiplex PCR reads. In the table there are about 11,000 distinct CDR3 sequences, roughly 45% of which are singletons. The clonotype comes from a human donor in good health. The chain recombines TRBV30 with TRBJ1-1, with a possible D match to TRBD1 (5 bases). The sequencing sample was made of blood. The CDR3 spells CAWSASGRSTEAFF. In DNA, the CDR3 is TGTGCCTGGAGTGCCTCGGGGCGTAGCACTGAAGCTTTCTTT.